This is a list of T cell receptor beta chains from one sample in a study of cytotoxic CD8 clonotypes in ibrutinib-treated CLL. Sequencing was performed with immunoSEQ multiplex PCR; in TCRdb, only in-frame clones are kept and a portion is missing. The sample includes roughly 160,000 clones, approximately 80% seen only once; the top ten take about 4.3%. The sequencing used PBMCs, collected after 24 months of ibrutinib treatment. These receptors were collected from a human donor with chronic lymphocytic leukemia. Each CDR3 is given with its conserved first and last residue. The order of the fields is V gene, clone size, J gene, D gene, CDR3 protein, CDR3 DNA. A D gene is named only where the DNA matches it firmly. Clone size is given for some rows only: seen once, a few or many times, or a class if the clone is expanded.

v_call: TRBV11-1; clone_size: .; j_call: TRBJ2-7; d_call: .; cdr3_aa: CASSRTYEQYF; cdr3_nt: TGTGCCAGCAGCCGAACCTACGAGCAGTACTTC
v_call: TRBV30; clone_size: few; j_call: TRBJ2-1; d_call: TRBD1; cdr3_aa: CAWSGSRTGVQFF; cdr3_nt: TGTGCCTGGAGTGGGTCCCGGACAGGGGTACAGTTCTTC
v_call: TRBV5-4; clone_size: .; j_call: TRBJ2-7; d_call: TRBD2; cdr3_aa: CASSLLLASYEQYF; cdr3_nt: TGTGCCAGCAGCCTCTTACTAGCGTCCTACGAGCAGTACTTC
v_call: TRBV7-9; clone_size: .; j_call: TRBJ1-4; d_call: TRBD1; cdr3_aa: CASSFTGQGIDDNEKLFF; cdr3_nt: TGTGCCAGCAGCTTCACCGGACAGGGGATTGATGATAATGAAAAACTGTTTTTT
v_call: TRBV7-2; clone_size: .; j_call: TRBJ2-3; d_call: .; cdr3_aa: CASSQVGGAGGTQYF; cdr3_nt: TGTGCCAGCAGCCAAGTTGGGGGGGCCGGAGGTACGCAGTATTTT
v_call: TRBV9; clone_size: .; j_call: TRBJ2-3; d_call: .; cdr3_aa: CASSVARREWNTQYF; cdr3_nt: TGTGCCAGCAGCGTAGCGCGGAGGGAGTGGAATACGCAGTATTTT
v_call: TRBV5-1; clone_size: .; j_call: TRBJ2-5; d_call: TRBD1; cdr3_aa: CASSRPTGGETQYF; cdr3_nt: TGCGCCAGCAGCAGACCGACAGGGGGCGAGACCCAGTACTTC
v_call: TRBV6-6; clone_size: .; j_call: TRBJ1-5; d_call: .; cdr3_aa: CASRSVDRSNQPQHF; cdr3_nt: TGTGCCAGCAGGTCCGTCGACCGGAGCAATCAGCCCCAGCATTTT
v_call: TRBV18; clone_size: .; j_call: TRBJ2-2; d_call: .; cdr3_aa: CASSPQDTGELFF; cdr3_nt: TGTGCCAGCTCACCACAGGACACCGGGGAGCTGTTTTTT
v_call: TRBV11-1; clone_size: .; j_call: TRBJ2-3; d_call: TRBD2; cdr3_aa: CASSFSGGATDTQYF; cdr3_nt: TGTGCCAGCAGCTTCAGCGGGGGGGCCACAGATACGCAGTATTTT
v_call: TRBV27; clone_size: .; j_call: TRBJ1-2; d_call: TRBD1; cdr3_aa: CASRAGQGLFGYTF; cdr3_nt: TGTGCCAGCAGAGCCGGACAGGGATTGTTTGGCTACACCTTC
v_call: TRBV12-5; clone_size: .; j_call: TRBJ2-1; d_call: TRBD2; cdr3_aa: CASGLGSSGRPNEQFF; cdr3_nt: TGTGCTAGTGGTTTGGGTTCTAGCGGGAGACCCAATGAGCAGTTCTTC
v_call: TRBV6-5; clone_size: .; j_call: TRBJ2-5; d_call: TRBD1; cdr3_aa: CASSYRPQGQETQYF; cdr3_nt: TGTGCCAGCAGTTACAGGCCACAGGGGCAAGAGACCCAGTACTTC
v_call: TRBV1; clone_size: once; j_call: TRBJ1-5; d_call: .; cdr3_aa: CTSSQIDQPQHF; cdr3_nt: TGCACCAGCAGCCAGATAGATCAGCCCCAGCATTTT
v_call: TRBV5-1; clone_size: .; j_call: TRBJ1-1; d_call: .; cdr3_aa: CASSLGAGQVNTEAFF; cdr3_nt: TGCGCCAGCAGCTTGGGGGCGGGACAAGTGAACACTGAAGCTTTCTTT
v_call: TRBV19; clone_size: .; j_call: TRBJ1-2; d_call: .; cdr3_aa: CASDHKHRDGYTF; cdr3_nt: TGTGCCAGTGATCATAAGCACAGGGACGGCTACACCTTC
v_call: TRBV15; clone_size: .; j_call: TRBJ1-2; d_call: .; cdr3_aa: CATSLAGVTRSGYTF; cdr3_nt: TGTGCCACCAGCTTAGCAGGTGTCACGAGAAGTGGCTACACCTTC
v_call: TRBV10-3; clone_size: .; j_call: TRBJ2-7; d_call: TRBD2; cdr3_aa: CAISGTSESYEQYF; cdr3_nt: TGTGCCATCAGTGGGACTAGCGAGTCCTACGAGCAGTACTTC
v_call: TRBV13; clone_size: .; j_call: TRBJ1-2; d_call: TRBD1; cdr3_aa: CASSLDRGYYGYTF; cdr3_nt: TGTGCCAGCAGCTTAGACAGGGGGTACTATGGCTACACCTTC
v_call: TRBV18; clone_size: .; j_call: TRBJ1-1; d_call: TRBD1; cdr3_aa: CASSPRNPGGEYTEAFF; cdr3_nt: TGTGCCAGCTCACCAAGGAATCCAGGGGGGGAGTATACTGAAGCTTTCTTT
v_call: TRBV9; clone_size: .; j_call: TRBJ2-3; d_call: TRBD1; cdr3_aa: CTGGTGFPDTQYF; cdr3_nt: TGTACCGGAGGGACAGGGTTTCCGGATACGCAGTATTTT
v_call: TRBV18; clone_size: .; j_call: TRBJ1-1; d_call: .; cdr3_aa: CASSPQAGRGTEAFF; cdr3_nt: TGTGCCAGCTCACCACAGGCAGGGAGGGGGACTGAAGCTTTCTTT
v_call: TRBV7-9; clone_size: .; j_call: TRBJ1-1; d_call: .; cdr3_aa: CASRAQSILNTEAFF; cdr3_nt: TGTGCCAGCAGAGCGCAGAGTATATTGAACACTGAAGCTTTCTTT
v_call: TRBV9; clone_size: .; j_call: TRBJ2-7; d_call: TRBD1; cdr3_aa: CASSGYRGEGYEQYF; cdr3_nt: TGTGCCAGCAGCGGCTACAGGGGCGAGGGCTACGAGCAGTACTTC
v_call: TRBV19; clone_size: .; j_call: TRBJ2-1; d_call: TRBD2; cdr3_aa: CASWGGRAGEQFF; cdr3_nt: TGTGCCAGTTGGGGCGGGAGGGCCGGTGAGCAGTTCTTC
v_call: TRBV7-2; clone_size: .; j_call: TRBJ2-7; d_call: .; cdr3_aa: CASSTYLQGSYEQYF; cdr3_nt: TGTGCCAGCAGCACCTACCTACAGGGCTCCTACGAGCAGTACTTC
v_call: TRBV19; clone_size: once; j_call: TRBJ1-4; d_call: .; cdr3_aa: CASSIPGMKKLFF; cdr3_nt: TGTGCCAGTAGTATTCCGGGTATGAAGAAACTGTTTTTT
v_call: TRBV2; clone_size: .; j_call: TRBJ2-3; d_call: TRBD2; cdr3_aa: CASSEIASGSTGGTDTQYF; cdr3_nt: TGTGCCAGCAGTGAAATCGCTAGCGGGAGCACCGGGGGGACAGATACGCAGTATTTT
v_call: TRBV19; clone_size: .; j_call: TRBJ1-2; d_call: TRBD1; cdr3_aa: CASSRGQGYSGYTF; cdr3_nt: TGTGCCAGTAGTCGGGGACAGGGATATAGTGGCTACACCTTC
v_call: TRBV5-6; clone_size: .; j_call: TRBJ2-3; d_call: .; cdr3_aa: CASSLRGRRTDTQYF; cdr3_nt: TGTGCCAGCAGCTTGAGGGGGAGAAGGACAGATACGCAGTATTTT
v_call: TRBV18; clone_size: .; j_call: TRBJ2-3; d_call: .; cdr3_aa: CASSAMDTQYF; cdr3_nt: TGTGCCAGCTCAGCCATGGATACGCAGTATTTT
v_call: TRBV7-8; clone_size: .; j_call: TRBJ2-3; d_call: .; cdr3_aa: CASSLVRVDTQYF; cdr3_nt: TGTGCCAGCAGCTTAGTTCGAGTAGATACGCAGTATTTT
v_call: TRBV19; clone_size: once; j_call: TRBJ2-3; d_call: TRBD2; cdr3_aa: CASSIGGGSTDTQYF; cdr3_nt: TGTGCCAGTAGTATAGGGGGGGGGAGCACAGATACGCAGTATTTT